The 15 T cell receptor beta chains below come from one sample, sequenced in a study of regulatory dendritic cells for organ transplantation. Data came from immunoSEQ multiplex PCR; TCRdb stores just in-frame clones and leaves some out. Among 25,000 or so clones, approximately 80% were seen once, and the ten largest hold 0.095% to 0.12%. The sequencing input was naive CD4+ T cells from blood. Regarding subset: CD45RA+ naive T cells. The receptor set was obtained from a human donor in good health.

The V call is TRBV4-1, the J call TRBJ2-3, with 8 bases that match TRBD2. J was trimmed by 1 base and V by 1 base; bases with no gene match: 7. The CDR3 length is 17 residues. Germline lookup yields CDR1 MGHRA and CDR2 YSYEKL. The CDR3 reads CASSQGGGPRGTDTQYF. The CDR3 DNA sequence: TGCGCCAGCAGCCAAGGCGGGGGGCCGAGAGGCACAGATACGCAGTATTTT.

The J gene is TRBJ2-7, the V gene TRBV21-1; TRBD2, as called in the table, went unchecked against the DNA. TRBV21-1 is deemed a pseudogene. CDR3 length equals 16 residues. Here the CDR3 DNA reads TGTGCCAGCAGCAAAGCGTGGAGGGAGATTCCCTACGAGCAGTACTTC. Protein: CASSKAWREIPYEQYF.

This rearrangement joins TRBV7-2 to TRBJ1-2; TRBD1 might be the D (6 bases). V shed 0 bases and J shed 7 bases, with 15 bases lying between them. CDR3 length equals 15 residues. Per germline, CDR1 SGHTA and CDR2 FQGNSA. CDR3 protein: CASSLALAGESGYTF. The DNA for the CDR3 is TGTGCCAGCAGCTTAGCGCTGGCAGGGGAGAGTGGCTACACCTTC.

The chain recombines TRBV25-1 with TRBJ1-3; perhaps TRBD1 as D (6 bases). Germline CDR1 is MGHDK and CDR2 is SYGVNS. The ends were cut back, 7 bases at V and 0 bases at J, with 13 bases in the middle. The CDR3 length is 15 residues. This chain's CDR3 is CASTSTGNSGNTIYF. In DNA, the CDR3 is TGTGCCAGCACCAGTACAGGGAACTCTGGAAACACCATATATTTT.

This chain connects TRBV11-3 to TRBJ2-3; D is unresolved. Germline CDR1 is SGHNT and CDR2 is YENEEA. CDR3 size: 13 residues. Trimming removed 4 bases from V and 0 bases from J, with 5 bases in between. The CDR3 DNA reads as TGTGCCAGCAGCTCGGGTAGCACAGATACGCAGTATTTT. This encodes CASSSGSTDTQYF.

This chain's CDR3 is CASSFRGEDTQYF. In DNA form, the CDR3 reads TGTGCCAGCAGCTTCAGGGGGGAAGATACGCAGTATTTT. The chain has TRBV5-4 and TRBJ2-3; D possibly corresponds to TRBD1 (7 bases). The V end lost 2 bases, the J end lost 5 bases, and 9 bases lay between the germline ends. CDR1 SGHNT and CDR2 YYREEE come from the germline V gene (reference sequence). The CDR3 runs 13 residues.

The CDR3 nucleotides read TGTGCCAGCAGTCCACGACAAACCGACACAGATACGCAGTATTTT. It translates to CASSPRQTDTDTQYF. The chain joins TRBV6-5 to TRBJ2-3; D remains unclear. Germline values: CDR1 MNHEY, CDR2 SVGAGI. The germline V and J ends were trimmed by 5 bases and 2 bases, with 14 bases remaining between them. The CDR3 spans 15 residues.

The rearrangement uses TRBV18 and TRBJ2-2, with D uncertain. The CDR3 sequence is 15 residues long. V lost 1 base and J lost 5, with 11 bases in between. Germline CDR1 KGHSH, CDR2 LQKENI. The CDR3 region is CASSPLARGTGELFF. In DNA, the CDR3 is TGTGCCAGCTCACCACTGGCTCGAGGTACCGGGGAGCTGTTTTTT. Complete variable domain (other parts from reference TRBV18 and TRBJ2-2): NAGVMQNPRHLVRRRGQEARLRCSPMKGHSHVYWYRQLPEEGLKFMVYLQKENIIDESGMPKERFSAEFPKEGPSILRIQQVVRGDSAAYFCASSPLARGTGELFFGEGSRLTVL.

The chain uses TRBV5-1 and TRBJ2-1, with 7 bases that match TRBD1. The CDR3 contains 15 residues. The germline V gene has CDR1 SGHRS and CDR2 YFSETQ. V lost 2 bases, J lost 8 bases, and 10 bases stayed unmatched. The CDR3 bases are TGCGCCAGCAGCTTTCCGGGACAGAGTTTCGATGAGCAGTTCTTC. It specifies CASSFPGQSFDEQFF.

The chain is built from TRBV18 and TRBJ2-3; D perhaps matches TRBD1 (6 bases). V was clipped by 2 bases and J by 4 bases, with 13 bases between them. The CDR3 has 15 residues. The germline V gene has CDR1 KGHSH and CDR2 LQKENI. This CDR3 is CASSPGGGRADTQYF. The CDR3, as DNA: TGTGCCAGCTCACCAGGGGGCGGGCGAGCAGATACGCAGTATTTT.

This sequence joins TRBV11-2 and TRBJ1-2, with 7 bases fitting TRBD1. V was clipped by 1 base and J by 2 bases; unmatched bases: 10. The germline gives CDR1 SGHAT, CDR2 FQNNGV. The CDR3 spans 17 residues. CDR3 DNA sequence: TGTGCCAGCAGCTTAGCCCCGGGGACAGCAGGCAACTATGGCTACACCTTC. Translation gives CASSLAPGTAGNYGYTF.

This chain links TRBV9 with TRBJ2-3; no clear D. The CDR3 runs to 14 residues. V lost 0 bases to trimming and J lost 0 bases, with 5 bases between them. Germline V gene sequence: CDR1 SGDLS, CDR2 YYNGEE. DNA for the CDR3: TGTGCCAGCAGCGTAGCTACGAGCACAGATACGCAGTATTTT. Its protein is CASSVATSTDTQYF.

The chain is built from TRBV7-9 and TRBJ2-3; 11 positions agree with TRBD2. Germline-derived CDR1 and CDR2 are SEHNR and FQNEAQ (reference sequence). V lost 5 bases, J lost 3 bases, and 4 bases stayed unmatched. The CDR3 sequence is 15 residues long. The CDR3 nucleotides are TGTGCCAGCAGCCCTACTAGCGGGGGTACAGATACGCAGTATTTT. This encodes CASSPTSGGTDTQYF.

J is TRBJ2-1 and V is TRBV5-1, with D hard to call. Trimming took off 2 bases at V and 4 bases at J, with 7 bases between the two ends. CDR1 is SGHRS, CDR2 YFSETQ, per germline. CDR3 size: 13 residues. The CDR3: CASSLTEYNEQFF. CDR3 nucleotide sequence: TGCGCCAGCAGCTTAACAGAGTACAATGAGCAGTTCTTC.

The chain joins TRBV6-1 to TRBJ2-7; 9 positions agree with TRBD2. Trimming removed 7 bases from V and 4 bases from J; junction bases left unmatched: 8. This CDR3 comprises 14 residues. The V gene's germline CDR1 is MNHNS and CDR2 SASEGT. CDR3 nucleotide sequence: TGTGCCAGCAACTCGGCGGGGGGGCGGTACGAGCAGTACTTC. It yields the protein CASNSAGGRYEQYF.